This paragraph covers one T cell receptor beta chain sequence. These data come from a study of shared clonotypes between healthy human individuals. CD8 cells classed as naive were CD45RO-negative and positively selected for CCR7, excluding terminally differentiated effector memory CD45RA+ cells. Here immunoSEQ multiplex PCR was the method, and the copy in TCRdb shows in-frame clones only, minus some. The sample has about 2.2 million clones; 85% to 95% are singletons. Germline V gene data show CDR1 as PRHDT and CDR2 as FYEKMQ (reference sequence). The CDR3 is 14 residues long. The germline V and J ends were trimmed by 1 base and 2 bases, with 9 bases remaining between them.

The receptor was derived from a man younger than 30 in good health. Some clones in this sample may be carry-over from other donors' samples. V is TRBV13 and J is TRBJ2-7, with D maybe TRBD2 (6 bases). Sequenced material: naive CD8+ T cells from PBMCs. The CDR3 loop is CASSLEGLPYEQYF. The DNA for the CDR3 is TGTGCCAGCAGCTTAGAGGGACTCCCCTACGAGCAGTACTTC.